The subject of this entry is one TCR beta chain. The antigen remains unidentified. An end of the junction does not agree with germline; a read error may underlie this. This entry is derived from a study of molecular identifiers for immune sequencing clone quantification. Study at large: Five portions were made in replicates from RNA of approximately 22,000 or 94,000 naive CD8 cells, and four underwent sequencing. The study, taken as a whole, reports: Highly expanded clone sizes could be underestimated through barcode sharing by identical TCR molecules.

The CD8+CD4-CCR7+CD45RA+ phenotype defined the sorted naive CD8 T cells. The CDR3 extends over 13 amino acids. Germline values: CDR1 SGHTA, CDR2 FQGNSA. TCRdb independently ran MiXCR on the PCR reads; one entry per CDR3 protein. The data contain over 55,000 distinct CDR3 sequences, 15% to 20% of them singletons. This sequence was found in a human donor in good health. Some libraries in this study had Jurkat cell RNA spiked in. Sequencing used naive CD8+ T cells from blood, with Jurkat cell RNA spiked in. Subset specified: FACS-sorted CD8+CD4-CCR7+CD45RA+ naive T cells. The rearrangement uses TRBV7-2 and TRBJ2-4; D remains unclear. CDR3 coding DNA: TGTGCCAGCATGGACCCAGCCAAAAACATTCAGTCCTTC. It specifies CASMDPAKNIQSF.